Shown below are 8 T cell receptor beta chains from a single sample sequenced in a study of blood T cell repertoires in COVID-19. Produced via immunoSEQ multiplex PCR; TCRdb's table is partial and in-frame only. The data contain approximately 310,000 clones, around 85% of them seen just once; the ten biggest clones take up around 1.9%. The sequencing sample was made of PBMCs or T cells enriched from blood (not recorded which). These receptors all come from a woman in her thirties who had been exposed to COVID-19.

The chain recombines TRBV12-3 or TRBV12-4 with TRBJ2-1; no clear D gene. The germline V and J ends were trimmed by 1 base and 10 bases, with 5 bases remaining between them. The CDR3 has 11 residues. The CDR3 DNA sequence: TGTGCCAGCAGTTTAGGGCAGGAGCAGTTCTTC. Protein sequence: CASSLGQEQFF.

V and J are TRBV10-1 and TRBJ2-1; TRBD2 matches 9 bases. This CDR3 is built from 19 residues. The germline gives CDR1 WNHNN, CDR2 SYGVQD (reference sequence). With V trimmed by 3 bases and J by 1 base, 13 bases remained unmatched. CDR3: CASSEDEGSGGFSYNEQFF. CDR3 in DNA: TGCGCCAGCAGTGAAGATGAGGGGAGCGGGGGGTTTTCCTACAATGAGCAGTTCTTC.

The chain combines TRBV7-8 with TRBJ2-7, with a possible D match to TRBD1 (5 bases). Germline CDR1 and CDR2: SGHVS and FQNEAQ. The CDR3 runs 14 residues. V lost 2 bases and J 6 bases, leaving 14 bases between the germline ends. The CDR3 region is CASSLRQGQGEQYF. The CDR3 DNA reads TGTGCCAGCAGCTTACGCCAGGGCCAAGGCGAGCAGTACTTC.

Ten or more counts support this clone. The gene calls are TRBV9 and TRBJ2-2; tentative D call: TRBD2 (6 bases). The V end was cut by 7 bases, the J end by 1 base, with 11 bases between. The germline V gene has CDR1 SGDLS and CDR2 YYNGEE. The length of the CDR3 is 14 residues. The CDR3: CASRAGGNTGELFF. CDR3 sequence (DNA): TGTGCCAGCCGAGCGGGCGGGAACACCGGGGAGCTGTTTTTT.

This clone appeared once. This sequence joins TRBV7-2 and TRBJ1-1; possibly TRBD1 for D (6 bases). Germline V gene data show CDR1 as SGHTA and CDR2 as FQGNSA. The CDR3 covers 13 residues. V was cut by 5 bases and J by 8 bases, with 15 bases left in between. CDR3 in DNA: TGTGCCAGCAGCGTTTCCCCCGGGACAGAAGCTTTCTTT. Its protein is CASSVSPGTEAFF.

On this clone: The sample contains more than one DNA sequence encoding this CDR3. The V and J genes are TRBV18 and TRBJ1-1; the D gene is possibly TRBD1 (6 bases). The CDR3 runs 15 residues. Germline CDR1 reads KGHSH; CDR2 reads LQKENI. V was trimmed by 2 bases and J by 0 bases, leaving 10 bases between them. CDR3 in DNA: TGTGCCAGCTCACCAAGACAGGAAATGAACACTGAAGCTTTCTTT. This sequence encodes CASSPRQEMNTEAFF. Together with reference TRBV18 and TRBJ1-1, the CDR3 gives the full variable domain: NAGVMQNPRHLVRRRGQEARLRCSPMKGHSHVYWYRQLPEEGLKFMVYLQKENIIDESGMPKERFSAEFPKEGPSILRIQQVVRGDSAAYFCASSPRQEMNTEAFFGQGTRLTVV.

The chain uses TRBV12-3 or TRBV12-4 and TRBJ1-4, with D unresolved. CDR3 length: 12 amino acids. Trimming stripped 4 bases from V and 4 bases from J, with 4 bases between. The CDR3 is CASSWSNEKLFF. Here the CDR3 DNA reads TGTGCCAGCAGTTGGAGTAATGAAAAACTGTTTTTT.

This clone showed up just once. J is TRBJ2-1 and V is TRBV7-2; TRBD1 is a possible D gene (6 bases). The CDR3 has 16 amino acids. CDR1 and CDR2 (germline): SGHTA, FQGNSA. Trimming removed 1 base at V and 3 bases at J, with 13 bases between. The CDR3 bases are TGTGCCAGCAGCTTAGACGACAGGAGATTCTACAATGAGCAGTTCTTC. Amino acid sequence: CASSLDDRRFYNEQFF.